This T cell receptor beta chain comes out of a study of T cell clusters in autoimmune cytopenias. Multiplex touch-down PCR amplified TRB using TRB-A and TRB-B pools in one tube. TCRdb reprocessed the multiplex PCR reads; each CDR3 protein has one entry and no DNA is given. Its clone listing holds more than 6,000 distinct CDR3 sequences. Some 40,000 genome equivalents of blood DNA were amplified for TRB. The data also belong to a second study, concerning T cell repertoires in aging, cancer and after chemotherapy. As that report states: In cancer patients, declining TCR diversity with age involved lost richness and lost evenness.

Sequences were obtained from peripheral blood. The origin of this receptor is a human donor in good health.

The CDR3 reads CASSAGTSGGAVDTQYF. This chain links TRBV7-4 with TRBJ2-3; no DNA is available, so the TRBD2 call from TCRdb remains unchecked. Germline V gives CDR1 SGHVT, CDR2 SQSDAQ. There are 17 residues in the CDR3.